The rows below give T cell receptor beta chains drawn from one sample of a study of Tregs in tolerant kidney transplant recipients. TCRdb keeps only in-frame clones here, not all; method: immunoSEQ multiplex PCR. The sample carries fewer than 20,000 clones, roughly four fifths recorded once. The sequencing input was Tregs from blood. All receptors derive from a human donor in good health. CDR3s include the opening cysteine and the closing phenylalanine or tryptophan. Fields, in order: D gene, clone size, J gene, V gene, CDR3 DNA, CDR3 protein. D genes are given only for firm matches. Only some rows state a clone size, as once, few, many or a class for expanded clones.

. . TRBJ1-1 TRBV6-1 TGTGCCAGCAGTGTGGCCAGGGAGACTGAAGCTTTCTTT CASSVARETEAFF
TRBD2 . TRBJ2-3 TRBV27 TGTGCCAGCAGTAATAGCGGGAGTACCGCAGATACGCAGTATTTT CASSNSGSTADTQYF
. . TRBJ2-5 TRBV29-1 TGCAGCCACATGGGGACCATAGAGACCCAGTACTTC CSHMGTIETQYF
. once TRBJ2-3 TRBV18 TGTGCCAGCTCTATAGGGGGGCCTTCAGATACGCAGTATTTT CASSIGGPSDTQYF
. once TRBJ2-3 TRBV18 TGTGCCAGCTCACCACTCCCCTGGGATACGCAGTATTTT CASSPLPWDTQYF
TRBD2 . TRBJ2-1 TRBV7-3 TGTGCCAGCAGCTCTCGAACCGGGACTAGCGGTTACAATGAGCAGTTCTTC CASSSRTGTSGYNEQFF
. . TRBJ1-3 TRBV7-6 TGTGCCAGCAGCTTAGGACAGGTACCCTCTGGAAACACCATATATTTT CASSLGQVPSGNTIYF
. . TRBJ2-7 TRBV7-2 TGTGCCAGCAGCTCCTTAGTGTACGAGCAGTACTTC CASSSLVYEQYF
. . TRBJ1-1 TRBV6-6 TGTGCCAGCAGCCGTACGGGAGGAACGAACACTGAAGCTTTCTTT CASSRTGGTNTEAFF
. . TRBJ2-5 TRBV7-6 TGTGCCAGCAGCTTAGAATCCCAGACCCAGTACTTC CASSLESQTQYF
. . TRBJ2-5 TRBV5-1 TGCGCCAGCAGCGTCGGACTCGTCCTAGAGACCCAGTACTTC CASSVGLVLETQYF
. . TRBJ1-2 TRBV19 TGTGCCAGTAGTTTTGATTATGGCTACACCTTC CASSFDYGYTF
. . TRBJ2-7 TRBV7-4 TGTGCCAGCAGCAGAGGGCCCGAGCAGTACTTC CASSRGPEQYF
TRBD2 . TRBJ2-7 TRBV18 TGTGCCAGCTCCCCAGGAGCGGGGAGCGAGCAGTACTTC CASSPGAGSEQYF
. . TRBJ1-4 TRBV5-1 TGCGCCAGCAGCTTGGTAGTTGGAGAAAAACTGTTTTTT CASSLVVGEKLFF
TRBD1 . TRBJ1-5 TRBV7-2 TGTGCCAGCAGCTTCCAGGGGGCGCTGGAACAGCCCCAGCATTTT CASSFQGALEQPQHF
. . TRBJ1-5 TRBV19 TGTGCCAGTAGTATAGAGGGGAATAGCAATCAGCCCCAGCATTTT CASSIEGNSNQPQHF
TRBD2 . TRBJ2-1 TRBV6-4 TGTGCCAGCAGTGACTGGGCGGGAGGGCCTTACAATGAGCAGTTCTTC CASSDWAGGPYNEQFF
. . TRBJ1-2 TRBV18 TGTGCCAGCTCACCAATCGAAGATAATGGCTACACCTTC CASSPIEDNGYTF
. . TRBJ2-3 TRBV21-1 TGTGCCACCCGGGACCATTCGGGAGATACGCAGTATTTT CATRDHSGDTQYF
TRBD2 few TRBJ2-3 TRBV5-4 TGTGCCAGCAAGGGACTAGCGAGCACAGATACGCAGTATTTT CASKGLASTDTQYF
. . TRBJ2-3 TRBV5-1 TGCGCCAGCACGCCTACCCTCCCCGGGGATACGCAGTATTTT CASTPTLPGDTQYF
. . TRBJ2-1 TRBV4-3 TGCGCCAGCAGCCAATCGTCAGGGGCCAGCTCCTACAATGAGCAGTTCTTC CASSQSSGASSYNEQFF
TRBD2 . TRBJ2-7 TRBV29-1 TGCAGCGTGAGCCCTGCCGGGACTAGCGGGACGGGCGAGCAGTACTTC CSVSPAGTSGTGEQYF
TRBD2 few TRBJ2-5 TRBV4-1 TGCGCCAGCAGCCCCCTACTAGCGGGGGGCCAAGAGACCCAGTACTTC CASSPLLAGGQETQYF